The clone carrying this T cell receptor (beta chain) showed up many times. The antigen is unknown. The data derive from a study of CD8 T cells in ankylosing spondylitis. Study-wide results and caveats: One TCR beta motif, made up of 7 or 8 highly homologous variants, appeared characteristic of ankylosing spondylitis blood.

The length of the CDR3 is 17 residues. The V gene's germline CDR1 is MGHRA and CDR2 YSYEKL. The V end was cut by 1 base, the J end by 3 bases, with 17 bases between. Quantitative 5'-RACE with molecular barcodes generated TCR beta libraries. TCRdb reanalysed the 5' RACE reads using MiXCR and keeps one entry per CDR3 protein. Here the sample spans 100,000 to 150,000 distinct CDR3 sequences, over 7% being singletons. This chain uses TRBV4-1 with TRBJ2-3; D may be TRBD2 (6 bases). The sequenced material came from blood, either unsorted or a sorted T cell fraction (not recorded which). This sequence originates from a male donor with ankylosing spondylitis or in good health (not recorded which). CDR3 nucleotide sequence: TGCGCCAGCAGCCAAGCCAAAGACGGGAGTGGGACAGATACGCAGTATTTT. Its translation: CASSQAKDGSGTDTQYF.